The TCR beta chain described here comes from a study of blood T cell repertoires in COVID-19. Libraries were prepared by immunoSEQ multiplex PCR; TCRdb keeps only in-frame clonotypes and omits some of them. Of about 160,000 clones listed, 84% were seen once; the top ten hold roughly 8%. The junction had 7 bases not matched to a gene; V was cut back by 2 bases and J by 6 bases. The CDR3 covers 15 residues. Germline CDR1 reads SGHNT; CDR2 reads YYREEE (reference sequence). This clone appeared a few times. The chain carries TRBV5-4 and TRBJ2-7, with 11 bases fitting TRBD2. The material sequenced was PBMCs or T cells enriched from blood (not recorded which). The clonotype was recovered from a woman aged 50 to 60 who had recovered from COVID-19. The CDR3 protein is CASSFLAGGPSEQYF. CDR3 DNA sequence: TGTGCCAGCAGCTTCTTAGCGGGAGGGCCCTCCGAGCAGTACTTC.